This T cell receptor beta chain came from a study of blood T cell repertoires in COVID-19. Patients of the Seattle cohort, enrolled during active infection, were followed longitudinally. How the authors handled the data: For nucleated cells, counts were estimated from reference gene primer amplification. Repertoires were generated with immunoSEQ multiplex PCR, while TCRdb's copy carries only in-frame clones and drops some. The DNA was the basis for D and trimming; V, J and clone size are from that table. Of roughly 500,000 clones detected, 89% appear once; the ten largest clones hold approximately 0.9%. This TCR derives from a man younger than 35 with COVID-19, enrolled during active disease. Sequenced input: peripheral blood.

The CDR3, as DNA: TGTGCCAGCAGTTACTCATCAGGGGTTGGAGAGACCCAGTACTTC. Translation: CASSYSSGVGETQYF. V usage is TRBV6-5 and J usage is TRBJ2-5; TRBD1 might be the D (6 bases). The length of the CDR3 is 15 residues. V lost 0 bases to trimming and J lost 4 bases, with 12 bases between them. CDR1 and CDR2 (germline): MNHEY, SVGAGI.